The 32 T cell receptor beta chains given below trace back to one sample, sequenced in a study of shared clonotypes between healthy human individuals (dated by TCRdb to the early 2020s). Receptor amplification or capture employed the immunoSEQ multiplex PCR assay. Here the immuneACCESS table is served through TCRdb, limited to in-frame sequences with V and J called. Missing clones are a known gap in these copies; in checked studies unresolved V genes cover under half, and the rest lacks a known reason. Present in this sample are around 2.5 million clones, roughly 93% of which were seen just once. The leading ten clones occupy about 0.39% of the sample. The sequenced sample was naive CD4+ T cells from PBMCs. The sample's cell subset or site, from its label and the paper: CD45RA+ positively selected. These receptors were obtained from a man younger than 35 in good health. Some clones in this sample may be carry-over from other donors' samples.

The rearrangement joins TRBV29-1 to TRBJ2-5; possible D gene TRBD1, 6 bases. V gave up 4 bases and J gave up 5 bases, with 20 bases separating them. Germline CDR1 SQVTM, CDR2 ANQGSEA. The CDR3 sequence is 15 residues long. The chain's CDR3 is CSVVGTLDVRETQYF. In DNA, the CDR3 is TGCAGCGTTGTCGGGACACTGGATGTCCGGGAGACCCAGTACTTC.

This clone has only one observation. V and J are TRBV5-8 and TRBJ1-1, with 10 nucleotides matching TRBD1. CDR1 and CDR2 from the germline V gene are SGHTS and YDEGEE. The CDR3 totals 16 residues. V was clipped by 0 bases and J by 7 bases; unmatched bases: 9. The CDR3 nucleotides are TGTGCCAGCAGCTTGGGTGTGCTGGGACAGGGGCTTGAAGCTTTCTTT. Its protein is CASSLGVLGQGLEAFF.

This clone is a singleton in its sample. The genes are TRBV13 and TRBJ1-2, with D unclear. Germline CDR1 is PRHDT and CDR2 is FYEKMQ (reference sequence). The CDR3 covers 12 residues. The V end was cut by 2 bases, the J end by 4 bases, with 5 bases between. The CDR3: CASSLRIYGYTF. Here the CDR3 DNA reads TGTGCCAGCAGCTTAAGAATCTATGGCTACACCTTC. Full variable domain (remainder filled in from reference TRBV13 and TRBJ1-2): AAGVIQSPRHLIKEKRETATLKCYPIPRHDTVYWYQQGPGQDPQFLISFYEKMQSDKGSIPDRFSAQQFSDYHSELNMSSLELGDSALYFCASSLRIYGYTFGSGTRLTVV.

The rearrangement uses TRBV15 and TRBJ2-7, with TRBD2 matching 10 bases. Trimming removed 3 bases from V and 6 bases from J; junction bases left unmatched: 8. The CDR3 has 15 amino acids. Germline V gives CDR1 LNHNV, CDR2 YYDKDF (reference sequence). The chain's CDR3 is CATSSGAGGPGEQYF. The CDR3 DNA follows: TGTGCCACCAGCAGCGGAGCGGGAGGGCCGGGCGAGCAGTACTTC.

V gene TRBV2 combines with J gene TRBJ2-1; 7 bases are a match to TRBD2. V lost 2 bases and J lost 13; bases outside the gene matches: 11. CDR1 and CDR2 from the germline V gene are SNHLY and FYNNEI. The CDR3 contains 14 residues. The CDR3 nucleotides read TGTGCCAGCAGTGAATGGCGGGGGATTACGTTCCAGTTCTTC. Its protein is CASSEWRGITFQFF.

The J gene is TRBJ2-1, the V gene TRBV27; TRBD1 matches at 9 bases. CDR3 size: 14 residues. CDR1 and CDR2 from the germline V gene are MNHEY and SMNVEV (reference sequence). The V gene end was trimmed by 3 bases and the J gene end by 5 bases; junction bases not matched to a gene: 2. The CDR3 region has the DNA TGTGCCAGCAGTTTTGGACAGGGGAACAATGAGCAGTTCTTC. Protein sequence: CASSFGQGNNEQFF.

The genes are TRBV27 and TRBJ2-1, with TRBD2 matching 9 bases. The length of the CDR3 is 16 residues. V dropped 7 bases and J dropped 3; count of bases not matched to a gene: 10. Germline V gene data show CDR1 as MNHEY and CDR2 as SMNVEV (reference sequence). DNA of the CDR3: TGTGCCAGCACCAAGTATAGCGGGAGTGGCTACAATGAGCAGTTCTTC. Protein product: CASTKYSGSGYNEQFF.

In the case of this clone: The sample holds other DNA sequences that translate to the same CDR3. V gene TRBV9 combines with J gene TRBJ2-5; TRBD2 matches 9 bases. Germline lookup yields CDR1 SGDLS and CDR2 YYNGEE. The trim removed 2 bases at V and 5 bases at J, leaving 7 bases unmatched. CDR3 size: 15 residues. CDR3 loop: CASSVGAGGPETQYF. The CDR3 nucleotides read TGTGCCAGCAGCGTTGGAGCGGGAGGTCCGGAGACCCAGTACTTC. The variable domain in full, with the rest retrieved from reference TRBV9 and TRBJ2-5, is DSGVTQTPKHLITATGQRVTLRCSPRSGDLSVYWYQQSLDQGLQFLIQYYNGEERAKGNILERFSAQQFPDLHSELNLSSLELGDSALYFCASSVGAGGPETQYFGPGTRLLVL.

CDR3 in amino acids: CASSWGTSGSGEQYF. In DNA, the CDR3 is TGTGCCAGCAGCTGGGGGACTAGCGGATCCGGCGAGCAGTACTTC. The chain carries TRBV5-4 and TRBJ2-7; 11 nucleotides line up with TRBD2. Germline V CDR1 and CDR2: SGHNT, YYREEE (reference sequence). With 3 bases clipped from V and 6 bases from J, the junction kept 8 bases outside the gene matches. The CDR3 contains 15 residues.

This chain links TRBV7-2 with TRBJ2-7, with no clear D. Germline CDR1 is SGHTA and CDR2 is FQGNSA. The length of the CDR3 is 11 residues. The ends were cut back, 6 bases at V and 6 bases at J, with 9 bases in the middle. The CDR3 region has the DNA TGTGCCAGCAGTCCCGAGTCCGAGCAGTACTTC. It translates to CASSPESEQYF.

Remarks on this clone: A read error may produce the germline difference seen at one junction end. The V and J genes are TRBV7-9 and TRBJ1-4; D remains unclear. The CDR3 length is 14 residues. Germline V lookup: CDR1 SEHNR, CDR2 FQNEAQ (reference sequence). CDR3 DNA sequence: TGTGCCAGCACCTCCCCTAACGCAATTGAAAAGCTGTTTTTT. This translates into CASTSPNAIEKLFF. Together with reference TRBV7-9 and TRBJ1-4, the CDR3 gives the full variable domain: DTGVSQNPRHKITKRGQNVTFRCDPISEHNRLYWYRQTLGQGPEFLTYFQNEAQLEKSRLLSDRFSAERPKGSFSTLEIQRTEQGDSAMYLCASTSPNAIEKLFFGSGTQLSVL.

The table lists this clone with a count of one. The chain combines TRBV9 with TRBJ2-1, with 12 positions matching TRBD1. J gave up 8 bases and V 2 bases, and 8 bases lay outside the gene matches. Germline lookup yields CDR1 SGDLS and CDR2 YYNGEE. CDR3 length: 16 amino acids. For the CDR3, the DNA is TGTGCCAGCAGCGTTACCGGGACAGGGGGCTGGGATGAGCAGTTCTTC. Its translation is CASSVTGTGGWDEQFF.

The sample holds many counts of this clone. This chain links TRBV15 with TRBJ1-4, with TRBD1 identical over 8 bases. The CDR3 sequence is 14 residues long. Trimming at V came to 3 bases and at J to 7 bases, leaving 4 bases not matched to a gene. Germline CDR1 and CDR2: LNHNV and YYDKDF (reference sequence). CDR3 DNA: TGTGCCACCAGCAGGAGGGGGACAGGTGAAAAACTGTTTTTT. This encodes CATSRRGTGEKLFF. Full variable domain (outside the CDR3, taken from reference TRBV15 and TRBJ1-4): DAMVIQNPRYQVTQFGKPVTLSCSQTLNHNVMYWYQQKSSQAPKLLFHYYDKDFNNEADTPDNFQSRRPNTSFCFLDIRSPGLGDTAMYLCATSRRGTGEKLFFGSGTQLSVL.

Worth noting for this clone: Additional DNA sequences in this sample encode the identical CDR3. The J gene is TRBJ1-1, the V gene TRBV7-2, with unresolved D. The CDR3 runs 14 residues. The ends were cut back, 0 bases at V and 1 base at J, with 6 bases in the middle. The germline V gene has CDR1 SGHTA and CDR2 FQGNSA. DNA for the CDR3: TGTGCCAGCAGCTTAGCACGCCGGAACACTGAAGCTTTCTTT. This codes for CASSLARRNTEAFF.

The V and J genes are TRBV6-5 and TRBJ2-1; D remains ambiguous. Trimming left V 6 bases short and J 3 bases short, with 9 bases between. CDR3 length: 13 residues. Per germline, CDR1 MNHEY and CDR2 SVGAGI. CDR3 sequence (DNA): TGTGCCAGCAGAAAGGACGACTACAATGAGCAGTTCTTC. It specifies CASRKDDYNEQFF.

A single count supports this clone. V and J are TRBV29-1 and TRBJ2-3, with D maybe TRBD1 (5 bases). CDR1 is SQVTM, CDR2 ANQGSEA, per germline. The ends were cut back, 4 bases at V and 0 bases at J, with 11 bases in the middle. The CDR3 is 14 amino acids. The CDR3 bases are TGCAGCGTTGCAGGGCTCGGCAGCACAGATACGCAGTATTTT. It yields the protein CSVAGLGSTDTQYF.

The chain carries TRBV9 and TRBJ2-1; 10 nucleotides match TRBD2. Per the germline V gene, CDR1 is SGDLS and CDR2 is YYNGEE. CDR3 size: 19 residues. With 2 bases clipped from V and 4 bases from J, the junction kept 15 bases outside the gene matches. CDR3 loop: CASSVPGLANTKDYNEQFF. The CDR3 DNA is TGTGCCAGCAGCGTCCCGGGACTAGCGAATACCAAAGATTACAATGAGCAGTTCTTC.

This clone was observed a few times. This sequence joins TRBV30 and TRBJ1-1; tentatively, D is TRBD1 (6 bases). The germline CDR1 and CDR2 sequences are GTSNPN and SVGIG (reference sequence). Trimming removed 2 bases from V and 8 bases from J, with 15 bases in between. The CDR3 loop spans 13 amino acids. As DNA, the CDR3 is TGTGCCTGGAGTACGGGGGGCCCGGCCGAAGCTTTCTTT. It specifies CAWSTGGPAEAFF.

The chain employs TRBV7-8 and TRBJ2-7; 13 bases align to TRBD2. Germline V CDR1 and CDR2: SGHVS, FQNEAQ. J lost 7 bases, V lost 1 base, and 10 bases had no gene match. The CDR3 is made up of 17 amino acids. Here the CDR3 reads CASSLVGTSGAIGEQYF. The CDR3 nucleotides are TGTGCCAGCAGCTTAGTCGGGACTAGCGGGGCCATCGGGGAGCAGTACTTC.

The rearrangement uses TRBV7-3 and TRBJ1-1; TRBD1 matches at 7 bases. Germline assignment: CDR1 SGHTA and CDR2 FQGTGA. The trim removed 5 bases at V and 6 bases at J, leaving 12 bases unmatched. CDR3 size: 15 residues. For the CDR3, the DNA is TGTGCCAGCAGCCTAGGGGGCAGCTTAGGGGCTGAAGCTTTCTTT. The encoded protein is CASSLGGSLGAEAFF.

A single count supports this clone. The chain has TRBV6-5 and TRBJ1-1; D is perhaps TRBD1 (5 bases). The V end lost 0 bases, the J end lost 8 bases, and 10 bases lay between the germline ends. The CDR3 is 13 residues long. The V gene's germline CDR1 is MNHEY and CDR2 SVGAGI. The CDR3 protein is CASSYSPRGEAFF. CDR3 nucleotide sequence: TGTGCCAGCAGTTACTCGCCCCGGGGCGAAGCTTTCTTT.

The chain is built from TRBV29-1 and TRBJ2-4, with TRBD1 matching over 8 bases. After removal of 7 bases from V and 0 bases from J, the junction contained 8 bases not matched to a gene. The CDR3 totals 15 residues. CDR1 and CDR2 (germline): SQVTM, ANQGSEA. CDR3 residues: CSGSQGAPAKNIQYF. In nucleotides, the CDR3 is TGCAGCGGTTCCCAGGGGGCGCCAGCCAAAAACATTCAGTACTTC.

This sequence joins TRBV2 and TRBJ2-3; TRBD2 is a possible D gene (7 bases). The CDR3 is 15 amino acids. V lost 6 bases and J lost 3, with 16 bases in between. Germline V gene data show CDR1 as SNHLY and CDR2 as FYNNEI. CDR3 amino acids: CASRGGRQGTDTQYF. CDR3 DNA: TGTGCCAGCAGGGGGGGGCGGCAGGGGACAGATACGCAGTATTTT.

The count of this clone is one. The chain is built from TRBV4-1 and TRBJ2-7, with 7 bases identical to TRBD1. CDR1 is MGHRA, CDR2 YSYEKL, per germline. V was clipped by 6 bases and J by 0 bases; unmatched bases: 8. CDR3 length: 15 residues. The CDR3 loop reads CASRPWTGSSYEQYF. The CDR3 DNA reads TGCGCCAGCAGACCTTGGACAGGTTCCTCCTACGAGCAGTACTTC.

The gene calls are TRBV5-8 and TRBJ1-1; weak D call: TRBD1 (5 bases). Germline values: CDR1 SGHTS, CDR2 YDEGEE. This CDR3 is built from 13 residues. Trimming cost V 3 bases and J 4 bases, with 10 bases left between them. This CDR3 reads CASSSYGGTEAFF. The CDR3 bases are TGTGCCAGCAGCTCCTACGGGGGCACTGAAGCTTTCTTT.

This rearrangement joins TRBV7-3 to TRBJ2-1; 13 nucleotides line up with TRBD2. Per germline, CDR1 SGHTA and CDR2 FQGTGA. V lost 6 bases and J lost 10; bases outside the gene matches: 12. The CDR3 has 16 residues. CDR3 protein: CASRSPGLAGAGEQFF. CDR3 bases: TGTGCCAGCAGATCACCCGGACTAGCGGGAGCAGGGGAGCAGTTCTTC.

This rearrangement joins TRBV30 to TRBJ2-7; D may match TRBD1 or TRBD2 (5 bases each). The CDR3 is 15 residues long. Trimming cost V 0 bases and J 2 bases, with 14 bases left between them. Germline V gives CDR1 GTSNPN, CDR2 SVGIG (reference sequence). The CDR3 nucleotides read TGTGCCTGGAGTGTACCGGGACCAGGGCCCTACGAGCAGTACTTC. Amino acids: CAWSVPGPGPYEQYF.

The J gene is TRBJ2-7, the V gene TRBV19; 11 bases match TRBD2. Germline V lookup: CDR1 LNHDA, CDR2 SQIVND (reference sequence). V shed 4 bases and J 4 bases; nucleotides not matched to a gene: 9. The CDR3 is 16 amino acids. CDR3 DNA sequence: TGTGCCAGTAGTACCTCTGGGACTAGCGGTTTGTACGAGCAGTACTTC. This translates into CASSTSGTSGLYEQYF. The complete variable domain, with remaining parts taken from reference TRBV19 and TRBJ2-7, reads DGGITQSPKYLFRKEGQNVTLSCEQNLNHDAMYWYRQDPGQGLRLIYYSQIVNDFQKGDIAEGYSVSREKKESFPLTVTSAQKNPTAFYLCASSTSGTSGLYEQYFGPGTRLTVT.

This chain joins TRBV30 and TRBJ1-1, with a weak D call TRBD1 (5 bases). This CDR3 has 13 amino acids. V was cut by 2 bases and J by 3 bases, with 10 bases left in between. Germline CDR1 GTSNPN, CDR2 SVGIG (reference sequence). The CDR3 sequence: CAWSTGTYTEAFF. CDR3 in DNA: TGTGCCTGGAGTACCGGGACCTACACTGAAGCTTTCTTT.

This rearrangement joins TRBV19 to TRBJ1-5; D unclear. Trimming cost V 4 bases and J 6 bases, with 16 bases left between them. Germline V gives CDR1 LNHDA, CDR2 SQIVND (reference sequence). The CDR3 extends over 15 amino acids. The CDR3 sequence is CASSTLRGPTQPQHF. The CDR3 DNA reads TGTGCCAGTAGTACTTTGCGAGGTCCCACTCAGCCCCAGCATTTT.

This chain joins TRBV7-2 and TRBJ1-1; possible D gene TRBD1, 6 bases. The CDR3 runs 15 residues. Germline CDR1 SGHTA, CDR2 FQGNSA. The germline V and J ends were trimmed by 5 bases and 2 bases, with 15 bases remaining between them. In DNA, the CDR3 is TGTGCCAGCAGCCTGGGGGGGGCCGCAAACACTGAAGCTTTCTTT. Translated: CASSLGGAANTEAFF. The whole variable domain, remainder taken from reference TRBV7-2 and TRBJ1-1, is GAGVSQSPSNKVTEKGKDVELRCDPISGHTALYWYRQSLGQGLEFLIYFQGNSAPDKSGLPSDRFSAERTGGSVSTLTIQRTQQEDSAVYLCASSLGGAANTEAFFGQGTRLTVV.

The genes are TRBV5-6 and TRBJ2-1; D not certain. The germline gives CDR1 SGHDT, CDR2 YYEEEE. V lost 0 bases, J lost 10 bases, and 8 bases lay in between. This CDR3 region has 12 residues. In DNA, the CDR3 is TGTGCCAGCAGCTTGGGCCCCCAGGAGCAGTTCTTC. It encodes CASSLGPQEQFF.